This is a list of T cell receptor beta chains from one sample in a study of CD8 T cells in ankylosing spondylitis. TCRdb called the 5' RACE reads again in MiXCR, with one record for every CDR3 protein. The sample has a few hundred thousand distinct CDR3 sequences, 15% to 20% seen once. Sequencing was performed on blood, either unsorted or a sorted T cell fraction (not recorded which). The receptors originated from a male donor with ankylosing spondylitis or in good health (not recorded which). Each CDR3 is given with its conserved first and last residue. D genes are given only for firm matches. The listing skips clone size in some rows; elsewhere it reads once, few, many or a size class.

clone_size d_call j_call v_call cdr3_aa
few NA TRBJ1-2 TRBV4-1 CASSQASTVYGYTF
NA NA TRBJ2-7 TRBV4-1 CASSQAPPEGGYEQYF
NA TRBD2 TRBJ2-2 TRBV7-2 CASSLATAGVTNTGELFF
NA TRBD2 TRBJ2-1 TRBV29-1 CSVEGPGLPYNEQFF
NA NA TRBJ2-7 TRBV6-2/TRBV6-3 CASGGEQYF
many NA TRBJ1-4 TRBV12-3/TRBV12-4 CASSLASEGRRNEKLFF
many TRBD2 TRBJ2-1 TRBV12-3/TRBV12-4 CASSPGLADNEQFF
few TRBD2 TRBJ2-2 TRBV9 CASSVGGSDTGELFF
NA TRBD1 TRBJ2-7 TRBV4-1 CASSQESMGRGLYEQYF
NA NA TRBJ1-4 TRBV6-5 CASSYSGGNEKLFF
NA TRBD2 TRBJ2-5 TRBV5-1 CASSLNASGSLGEETQYF
NA NA TRBJ2-6 TRBV6-2/TRBV6-3 CASSLEGAGANVLTF
NA NA TRBJ1-6 TRBV9 CASSSPPGDSPLHF
NA NA TRBJ2-2 TRBV29-1 CSVEDGAAGELFF
NA NA TRBJ2-1 TRBV6-4 CASSDSDSGGEQFF
NA TRBD2 TRBJ2-3 TRBV4-3 CASSQGLAGIIDTQYF
NA TRBD2 TRBJ2-1 TRBV5-4 CASSNPIISGSNEQFF
many NA TRBJ2-1 TRBV9 CASSVGERNEQFF
NA NA TRBJ2-1 TRBV5-6 CASRPGTGYNEQFF
few TRBD1 TRBJ2-2 TRBV29-1 CSVLTGANTGELFF
NA NA TRBJ2-1 TRBV7-7 CASSQGLFSYNEQFF
NA NA TRBJ2-1 TRBV24-1 CATSAVGPREQFF
many TRBD1 TRBJ2-3 TRBV5-1 CASSPYPGQVPSDTQYF
NA NA TRBJ1-3 TRBV20-1 CSAREHDSGNTIYF
NA NA TRBJ2-3 TRBV29-1 CSAEGTREPDTQYF
NA NA TRBJ2-5 TRBV7-9 CASSAPEETQYF
NA NA TRBJ2-7 TRBV20-1 CSARLDYEQYF
many NA TRBJ2-7 TRBV29-1 CSARSLEGGYEQYF
few NA TRBJ2-4 TRBV5-1 CASSLGGLSKNIQYF
many TRBD1 TRBJ2-3 TRBV29-1 CSVDSRGQSTDTQYF
few NA TRBJ2-7 TRBV27 CASSKIRTYEQYF
NA TRBD1 TRBJ1-5 TRBV27 CASSLGQGARQPQHF
NA TRBD2 TRBJ2-1 TRBV7-9 CASSSIEREAYNEQFF
few NA TRBJ2-5 TRBV27 CASSFWGDQETQYF
few TRBD1 TRBJ2-1 TRBV27 CASSIAGTVSYNEQFF
NA TRBD1 TRBJ2-7 TRBV29-1 CSVGDRRYEQYF
many NA TRBJ1-5 TRBV5-1 CASSPRNQPQHF
NA NA TRBJ2-1 TRBV9 CASSPGTPGEQFF
few TRBD1 TRBJ2-1 TRBV5-1 CASSGPTGGGEQFF
NA TRBD2 TRBJ2-5 TRBV29-1 CSVGGSERESTETQYF
NA TRBD1 TRBJ2-7 TRBV4-1 CASSPVGTGEDYEQYF
few NA TRBJ1-1 TRBV5-6 CASRARVNTEAFF
few NA TRBJ2-1 TRBV20-1 CSGSILPNYNEQFF
NA NA TRBJ2-6 TRBV29-1 CSVDSGSGANVLTF
NA NA TRBJ2-5 TRBV12-3/TRBV12-4 CASSLWKQETQYF
NA TRBD1 TRBJ2-7 TRBV29-1 CSVEGRGRPHEQYF
NA NA TRBJ2-1 TRBV15 CATSRGGSGQFF
few TRBD2 TRBJ2-3 TRBV20-1 CSARSPTSGYGTDTQYF
NA NA TRBJ2-7 TRBV6-2/TRBV6-3 CASSYLHEQYF
NA NA TRBJ2-1 TRBV4-1 CASSQEGLANEQFF
NA NA TRBJ2-1 TRBV5-1 CASSLENRGGNEQFF
few TRBD1 TRBJ2-7 TRBV5-1 CASSLGGTGDYEQYF
NA NA TRBJ2-7 TRBV9 CASSPKDPAYEQYF
NA NA TRBJ1-2 TRBV5-1 CASSLEEGYGYTF
few NA TRBJ1-2 TRBV29-1 CSVERRQAIYTF
NA NA TRBJ1-2 TRBV4-1 CASSQEAGPFNYGYTF
few NA TRBJ2-7 TRBV20-1 CSASALALEQYF